The clone carrying this T cell receptor (beta chain) showed up just a few times. What it recognizes is unknown. Only CD45RO-negative cells positively selected for CCR7 counted as naive CD8 cells, so terminally differentiated effector memory CD45RA+ cells were excluded. The sample originates from a study of shared clonotypes between healthy human individuals. Study outcomes and limitations: Relative to memory subsets, naive subsets generally showed larger estimated richness. Shared clonotypes: about 5.3% naive CD4, about 4% naive CD8, 2.3% memory CD4, 0.4% memory CD8.

The CDR3 is 12 amino acids. V was cut by 7 bases and J by 5 bases, with 12 bases left in between. Germline assignment: CDR1 SNHLY and CDR2 FYNNEI. Original processing notes: ImmunoSEQ yielded junction-only sequences lacking quality scores, so filtering differed. The method was immunoSEQ multiplex PCR; TCRdb's version includes in-frame clones alone and lacks a portion of them. The DNA was the basis for D and trimming; V, J and clone size are from that table. Of hundreds of thousands of clones listed, more than 95% were seen once; the top ten hold 0.3%. Material for sequencing was naive CD8+ T cells sorted from blood. The clonotype originates from a man aged 25 to 40 in good health. J is TRBJ2-7 and V is TRBV2; either TRBD1 or TRBD2 may supply D (6 bases each). Here the CDR3 reads CASNGGHHEQYF. Here the CDR3 DNA reads TGTGCCAGCAACGGGGGACATCACGAGCAGTACTTC.